The entry below gives a single T cell receptor beta chain sequence along with its context. The specificity of this receptor is unknown. Nothing much larger sits one base from this clone, and base qualities are not available. The data originate from a study of control samples from healthy donors and cancer patients (dated by TCRdb to between 2020 and 2021). V loses 0 bases of germline sequence and J loses 0 bases, and the interval between the two ends is 12 bases. The CDR3, cysteine through phenylalanine, is 17 amino acids long. This entry keeps only the CDR3 DNA: 51 bases, framed from base 1. The germline V gene specifies SGHAT as CDR1 and FQNNGV as CDR2. Libraries were made using the immunoSEQ multiplex PCR assay. Here the immuneACCESS table is served through TCRdb, limited to in-frame sequences with V and J called. Missing clones are a known gap in these copies; in checked studies unresolved V genes cover under half, and the rest lacks a known reason. The sample has fewer than 95,000 clones on record, approximately 86% of them singletons. The top ten constitute 1.3% of the sample.

The sequence was obtained from a woman between 50 and 59 years old in good health. In this chain, TRBV11-2 is recombined with TRBJ1-3; the D gene remains uncertain. The sequenced material came from blood. The DNA is as follows: TGTGCCAGCAGCTTAGAAGGGCATCCCCTCTCTGGAAACACCATATATTTT. This sequence encodes CASSLEGHPLSGNTIYF.